This T cell receptor beta chain was sequenced for a study of blood T cells in healthy people across ages. About the study: Template switching picked up about one barcoded beta molecule for each two T cells. Notes on the study in general: Estimated diversity that came from one million T cells was considered an underestimate.

Comment on this clonotype: Its specificity is unknown.

A J-beta primer mix and a sample-barcoded 5' primer were used in a second PCR of roughly 6 to 11 cycles. In TCRdb, the 5' RACE reads were re-called with MiXCR into one record per CDR3 protein. This table has 850,000 to 1,000,000 distinct CDR3 sequences, about 44% appearing once. The study drew donors from healthy Caucasian individuals in Russia aged roughly 6 to 90. Every donor provided roughly 9.1 milliliters of peripheral blood. The germline V and J ends were trimmed by 4 bases and 0 bases, with 14 bases remaining between them. Germline V gives CDR1 SQVTM, CDR2 ANQGSEA. The CDR3 is 15 amino acids. Specimen: blood. This sequence was found in a man in his thirties or forties in good health. The V gene is TRBV29-1, the J gene TRBJ2-3; D unclear. CDR3: CSVGGQPTSTDTQYF. CDR3 nucleotide sequence: TGCAGCGTTGGGGGTCAGCCAACTAGCACAGATACGCAGTATTTT.